This entry features one T cell receptor (beta chain) sequence. Its recognized antigen is unknown. Base qualities are missing; no much larger clone stands one base away. This entry is derived from a study of cytomegalovirus exposure and HLA in healthy donors (TCRdb year 2017). About the full investigation: A later analysis indicated that the 130 or so validation repertoires were generated on the platform also employed for the 700 or so repertoires of the first cohort. The study was designed to test whether signatures of past pathogen exposure could be identified by cataloging public T cell receptors. To predict cytomegalovirus infection status, the study combined high-throughput TCR immunosequencing, statistical association of individual TCRs with disease status, and machine learning. In addition to the first cohort of 650 to 750 subjects, a separate validation cohort of approximately 120 different subjects was used.

CDR1 SGHRS and CDR2 YFSETQ are derived from the germline V gene. Cut back by 6 bases and 1 base, the V and J ends lie 11 bases apart. The CDR3 holds 14 amino acids from the cysteine to the phenylalanine. The kept DNA is CDR3 alone, 42 bases in frame from the first base. Donors formed part of the validation cohort, which comprised 120 subjects and was distinct from the first cohort of under 850 subjects. What the work shows at the level of the full study, not this receptor alone: The classifier was reported to diagnose cytomegalovirus status with high specificity and sensitivity in both the original and validation cohorts. In a later analysis, TCRs clustered in the first cohort were found to also tend to co-occur in the 110 or so validation repertoires, with 90% to 95% of cluster scores above 0. A few of the identified cytomegalovirus-associated TCR beta chains were confirmed in vitro to be specific for cytomegalovirus antigens. A total of about 150 TCR beta chains were listed by the study as associated with cytomegalovirus. Most TCR sequences were observed very rarely across donors, whereas some public TCRs were present in many individuals. All 130 or so repertoires were used to score co-occurrence in the validation cohort in a later analysis, because that analysis had no HLA typing for the cohort. According to the authors, the approach could potentially be generalized to other disease states and immunological phenotypes.

Preparation of the library involved the immunoSEQ multiplex PCR assay. The study's processing was this. A statistical classification framework was built for diagnosing cytomegalovirus status from the catalog of TCR beta chain sequences. TCRdb limited this immuneACCESS table to in-frame rearrangements with V and J called. A share of clones is missing; checked studies link under half to unresolved V genes, and the rest is unexplained. V and J calls and clone size come straight from that table; D and trimming were deduced from the DNA. This sample lists more than 110,000 clones; 80% to 90% were detected once. The ten largest clones represent 7.9% of the sample.

Sequences were obtained from PBMCs. Rearrangement joined TRBV5-1 to TRBJ1-3; possibly the D gene is TRBD1, per 6 matching bases. The TCR originated in a woman younger than 35 in good health and CMV-seropositive. The nucleotide sequence is given as TGCGCCAGCACCGAGGGGGGGTCTGGAAACACCATATATTTT. It translates to CASTEGGSGNTIYF.